A single T cell receptor (beta chain) is shown here with its context. These data belong to a study of cytomegalovirus exposure and HLA in healthy donors. Primers included in the PCR were 60 Vbeta and 13 Jbeta primers. The method was immunoSEQ multiplex PCR; TCRdb's version includes in-frame clones alone and lacks a portion of them. Found here are about 120,000 clones, roughly 69% of them singletons; the top ten hold about 2%. V trimming: 1 base; J trimming: 4 bases; junction bases outside the gene matches: 5. Looked up from germline, CDR1 is LNHNV and CDR2 is YYDKDF (reference sequence). The CDR3 is 16 residues long.

The V gene is TRBV15, the J gene TRBJ2-5; 11 bases are shared with TRBD2. The sequence came from a woman under 40 in good health and CMV-seronegative. The sample comprised PBMCs. As DNA, the CDR3 is TGTGCCACCAGCAGAGGGACTAGCGGGTTGGGAGAGACCCAGTACTTC. Translating gives CATSRGTSGLGETQYF.